A selection of T cell receptor beta chains follows, all from one sample in a study of T cell responses to AZD1222 COVID-19 vaccine. Using immunoSEQ multiplex PCR, the repertoire was profiled, and TCRdb retains in-frame clones only, with some absent. The sample lists some 120,000 clones, roughly 87% occurring once. Here the sequenced sample was peripheral blood, taken on day 0 of AZD1222 vaccination. Every receptor here comes from an adult in good health. Each CDR3 is given with its conserved first and last residue. Each record gives: clone size, J gene, V gene, D gene, CDR3 protein, CDR3 DNA. A D gene is named only where the DNA matches it firmly. Clone size is stated in some rows and not others, as once, few, many or a class when expanded.

. | TRBJ1-5 | TRBV29-1 | . | CSVASGINQPQHF | TGCAGCGTTGCATCAGGGATCAATCAGCCCCAGCATTTT
once | TRBJ2-3 | TRBV21-1 | . | CASSNTGQGPTDTQYF | TGTGCCAGCAGCAACACTGGACAGGGGCCCACAGATACGCAGTATTTT
. | TRBJ2-3 | TRBV24-1 | TRBD2 | CATSDPGLAVNTDTQYF | TGTGCCACCAGTGACCCGGGACTAGCGGTAAACACAGATACGCAGTATTTT
. | TRBJ1-2 | TRBV19 | . | CASSSAGYTF | TGTGCCAGTAGTTCCGCGGGCTACACCTTC
. | TRBJ2-7 | TRBV2 | . | CASSEAYSYEQYF | TGTGCCAGCAGTGAAGCTTACAGCTACGAGCAGTACTTC
. | TRBJ2-3 | TRBV2 | TRBD2 | CASQRELASDTQYF | TGTGCCAGCCAGCGGGAGTTGGCGTCAGATACGCAGTATTTT
. | TRBJ2-7 | TRBV5-1 | . | CASRTGLEGSYEQYF | TGCGCCAGCAGAACCGGGCTCGAAGGGTCCTACGAGCAGTACTTC
. | TRBJ2-2 | TRBV19 | TRBD1 | CASSPIPGTGGTGELFF | TGTGCCAGTAGTCCAATCCCCGGGACAGGTGGCACCGGGGAGCTGTTTTTT
. | TRBJ1-1 | TRBV11-3 | . | CASIKTGNTEAFF | TGTGCCAGCATCAAGACAGGCAACACTGAAGCTTTCTTT
. | TRBJ1-4 | TRBV2 | TRBD1 | CASSSDREDLSTNEKLFF | TGTGCCAGCAGTTCGGACAGGGAGGATCTGTCAACTAATGAAAAACTGTTTTTT
. | TRBJ2-7 | TRBV30 | TRBD1 | CAWSIPTGGYEQYF | TGTGCCTGGAGTATCCCGACAGGGGGCTACGAGCAGTACTTC
. | TRBJ1-1 | TRBV10-3 | . | CAISIKGPSPEAFF | TGTGCCATCAGTATTAAGGGCCCATCCCCTGAAGCTTTCTTT
. | TRBJ1-2 | TRBV6-5 | TRBD1 | CASSSPGTASDGYTF | TGTGCCAGCAGTTCCCCTGGGACAGCCAGCGATGGCTACACCTTC
. | TRBJ1-1 | TRBV6-5 | TRBD1 | CASSHRGRLGAFF | TGTGCCAGCAGCCACAGGGGTAGGCTAGGAGCTTTCTTT
once | TRBJ1-5 | TRBV7-2 | . | CASSPGPYSNQPQHF | TGTGCCAGCAGCCCGGGCCCCTATAGCAATCAGCCCCAGCATTTT
. | TRBJ2-3 | TRBV7-9 | . | CASSAGQRTTDTQYF | TGTGCCAGCAGCGCGGGACAGCGCACGACAGATACGCAGTATTTT
. | TRBJ1-6 | TRBV7-3 | TRBD1 | CASSLKGRGTYSPLHF | TGTGCCAGCAGCTTAAAGGGCAGGGGGACCTACTCACCCCTCCACTTT
. | TRBJ1-2 | TRBV15 | TRBD1 | CATSSHTRGPDYGYTF | TGTGCCACCAGCAGCCACACCAGGGGGCCTGACTATGGCTACACCTTC
. | TRBJ1-2 | TRBV6-5 | TRBD1 | CASTGLGTGVGYTF | TGTGCCAGCACCGGACTAGGGACAGGGGTTGGCTACACCTTC
. | TRBJ1-3 | TRBV10-2 | TRBD1 | CAIENRGPSGNTIYF | TGCGCCATCGAGAACAGGGGGCCCTCTGGAAACACCATATATTTT
. | TRBJ2-5 | TRBV10-3 | . | CAISDGAEETQYF | TGTGCCATCAGTGACGGAGCGGAAGAGACCCAGTACTTC
. | TRBJ1-5 | TRBV27 | . | CASRAGRFNQPQHF | TGTGCCAGCAGAGCAGGACGGTTCAATCAGCCCCAGCATTTT
. | TRBJ2-3 | TRBV5-4 | TRBD2 | CASSPRLAGGGSQYF | TGTGCCAGCAGCCCAAGACTAGCGGGGGGAGGTTCACAGTATTTT
. | TRBJ1-2 | TRBV11-3 | TRBD1 | CASSLASLIGGGYGYTF | TGTGCCAGCAGCTTAGCATCGCTGATAGGGGGCGGCTATGGCTACACCTTC
. | TRBJ1-1 | TRBV15 | . | CATSRALQGVGTEAFF | TGTGCCACCAGCAGAGCCCTACAGGGTGTGGGCACTGAAGCTTTCTTT
. | TRBJ2-7 | TRBV21-1 | . | CASSKGGYEQYF | TGTGCCAGCAGCAAAGGGGGTTACGAGCAGTACTTC
. | TRBJ1-6 | TRBV3-1/TRBV3-2 | . | CASSQGHKADSPLHF | TGTGCCAGCAGCCAAGGTCACAAGGCAGATTCACCCCTCCACTTT
. | TRBJ1-2 | TRBV28 | . | CASSLSVYGYTF | TGTGCCAGCAGTTTATCCGTCTATGGCTACACCTTC
. | TRBJ2-1 | TRBV19 | . | CASSISPFEERYNEQFF | TGTGCCAGTAGTATAAGCCCCTTCGAAGAACGGTACAATGAGCAGTTCTTC
. | TRBJ2-7 | TRBV5-1 | . | CASSPGDRSYEQYF | TGCGCCAGCAGCCCAGGGGACCGCTCCTACGAGCAGTACTTC
. | TRBJ1-3 | TRBV28 | . | CASSLPNTASNSGNTIYF | TGTGCCAGCAGTTTACCTAACACGGCCTCCAACTCTGGAAACACCATATATTTT
. | TRBJ2-7 | TRBV10-3 | TRBD2 | CAIKREREYHEQYF | TGTGCCATCAAGCGGGAGCGGGAGTACCACGAGCAGTACTTC
. | TRBJ2-5 | TRBV2 | TRBD2 | CATTVAGVQETQYF | TGTGCCACAACCGTAGCGGGAGTCCAAGAGACCCAGTACTTC
. | TRBJ1-2 | TRBV2 | . | CASSSTLGDGYTF | TGTGCCAGCAGTTCGACTCTGGGTGATGGCTACACCTTC
. | TRBJ2-7 | TRBV7-2 | TRBD2 | CASSLSTSGSSYEQYF | TGTGCCAGCAGCTTATCAACTAGCGGGAGTTCCTACGAGCAGTACTTC
. | TRBJ2-7 | TRBV5-5 | . | CASSLLGPDTGQYF | TGTGCCAGCAGCTTGTTGGGCCCCGATACTGGGCAGTACTTC
. | TRBJ2-3 | TRBV5-6 | . | CASSLYGDTQYF | TGTGCCAGCAGCTTGTATGGGGATACGCAGTATTTT
. | TRBJ2-7 | TRBV28 | . | CASSLTRDVSYEQYF | TGTGCCAGCAGTTTAACCAGGGACGTCTCCTACGAGCAGTACTTC
. | TRBJ1-2 | TRBV5-1 | . | CASSFGKQGFNYGYTF | TGCGCCAGCAGCTTCGGGAAGCAGGGATTTAACTATGGCTACACCTTC
once | TRBJ1-2 | TRBV5-6 | . | CASSLELAGSYYGYTF | TGTGCCAGCAGCTTGGAATTGGCAGGGAGCTACTATGGCTACACCTTC